The 8 T cell receptor beta chains reported below all come from one sample, sequenced in a study of CD8 T cells in Susac syndrome (dated by TCRdb to between 2018 and 2020). The library relied on the immunoSEQ multiplex PCR assay. RNA was extracted with the RNeasy kit and roughly 0.45 to 1 ug was reverse transcribed using random hexamers. TCRdb reprocessing: public reads trimmed at Q25 with fastp, clones called with MiXCR, in-frame beta chains kept. Rows are unified per CDR3 protein, each entry keeping the most common DNA and genes. The table for this sample lists some 190,000 distinct CDR3 sequences; almost 96% of them were counted only once. Roughly 0.095% of the sample is held by the ten biggest clonotypes. The specimen sequenced was CD4+ T cells from PBMCs. The receptors derive from a human donor with multiple sclerosis.

This sequence joins TRBV20-1 and TRBJ2-3, with D tentatively TRBD1 (6 bases). CDR1 is DFQATT and CDR2 is SNEGSKA in the germline V gene (reference sequence). V lost 1 base and J lost 6, with 8 bases in between. This CDR3 region has 12 residues. The DNA of the CDR3 is TGCAGTGCTAGAGGCCAGGGGGATACGCAGTATTTT. Protein: CSARGQGDTQYF.

This chain links TRBV7-8 with TRBJ1-6, with D maybe TRBD1 (6 bases). The CDR3 has 17 residues. Trimming removed 0 bases from V and 7 bases from J, with 16 bases in between. Germline V lookup: CDR1 SGHVS, CDR2 FQNEAQ. This chain's CDR3 is CASSLAVTGTMNSPLHF. CDR3 nucleotides: TGTGCCAGCAGCTTAGCGGTCACAGGGACTATGAATTCACCCCTCCACTTT.

This chain links TRBV20-1 with TRBJ2-3; no firm D call. The CDR3 totals 12 residues. Trimming left V 6 bases short and J 2 bases short, with 9 bases between. Germline CDR1 DFQATT, CDR2 SNEGSKA (reference sequence). CDR3 region: CSAYPDTDTQYF. The CDR3 DNA is TGCAGTGCCTACCCGGACACAGATACGCAGTATTTT.

The chain uses TRBV9 and TRBJ2-1, with D perhaps TRBD2 (5 bases). Between the trimmed V and J ends, which lost 4 bases and 9 bases, there was a span of 20 bases. The CDR3 has 15 residues. Germline CDR1 SGDLS, CDR2 YYNGEE. The CDR3 DNA sequence: TGTGCCAGCAGCCCCCGGGGTGAGAATTGGGGTGAGCAGTTCTTC. Its protein is CASSPRGENWGEQFF.

The genes are TRBV9 and TRBJ2-5; D is unresolved. Germline loops: CDR1 SGDLS, CDR2 YYNGEE. V was clipped by 4 bases and J by 4 bases, with 14 bases between them. The CDR3 sequence is 14 residues long. DNA for the CDR3: TGTGCCAGCAGCCCACAGCCAGTGGGAGAGACCCAGTACTTC. It codes for CASSPQPVGETQYF.

V and J are TRBV14 and TRBJ2-1; TRBD2 matches 10 bases. This CDR3 comprises 17 residues. After removal of 5 bases from V and 6 bases from J, the junction contained 13 bases not matched to a gene. Germline V lookup: CDR1 SGHDN, CDR2 FVKESK. CDR3 region: CASSSRLGQRGGNEQFF. The CDR3, as DNA: TGTGCCAGCAGCTCGCGACTCGGACAGCGGGGGGGCAATGAGCAGTTCTTC.

This chain links TRBV20-1 with TRBJ2-3; D not resolved. The V end was cut by 5 bases, the J end by 0 bases, with 9 bases between. The CDR3 loop spans 13 amino acids. Germline V gene data show CDR1 as DFQATT and CDR2 as SNEGSKA (reference sequence). This CDR3 reads CSAGRTSTDTQYF. CDR3 in DNA: TGCAGTGCTGGTCGTACTAGCACAGATACGCAGTATTTT.

V usage is TRBV18 and J usage is TRBJ1-5, with D unclear. Deletions cut 6 bases from V and 9 bases from J, with 12 bases between. This CDR3 region has 12 residues. The germline gives CDR1 KGHSH, CDR2 LQKENI. The CDR3 protein is CASSPEVGPQHF. CDR3 DNA sequence: TGTGCCAGCTCTCCCGAAGTTGGGCCCCAGCATTTT.